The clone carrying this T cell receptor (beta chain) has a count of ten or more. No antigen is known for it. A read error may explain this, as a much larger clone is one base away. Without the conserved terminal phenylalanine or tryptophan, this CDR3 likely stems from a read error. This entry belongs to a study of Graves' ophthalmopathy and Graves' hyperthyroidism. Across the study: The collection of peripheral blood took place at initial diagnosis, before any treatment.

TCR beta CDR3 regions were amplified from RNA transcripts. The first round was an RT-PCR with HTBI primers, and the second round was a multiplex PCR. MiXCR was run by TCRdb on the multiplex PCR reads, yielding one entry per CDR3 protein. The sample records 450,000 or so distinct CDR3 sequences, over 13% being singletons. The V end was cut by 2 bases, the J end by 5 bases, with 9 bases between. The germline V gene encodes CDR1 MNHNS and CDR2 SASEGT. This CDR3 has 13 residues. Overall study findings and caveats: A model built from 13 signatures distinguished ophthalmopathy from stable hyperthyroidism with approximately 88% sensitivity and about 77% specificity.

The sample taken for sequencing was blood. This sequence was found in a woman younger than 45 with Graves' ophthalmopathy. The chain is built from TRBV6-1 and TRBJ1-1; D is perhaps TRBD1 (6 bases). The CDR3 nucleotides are TGTGCCAGCAGTGAAAAGGGGGGAACTGAAGCTTTCCTT. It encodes CASSEKGGTEAFL.